This TCR beta chain was profiled in a study of cytomegalovirus exposure and HLA in healthy donors. Study conclusions and caveats: What a later analysis reportedly showed was that an Asian-associated ancestry cluster had fewer N-insertions than the 666-donor mean. Highly shared sequence variants in one cluster were likely a sequencing artifact. Cytomegalovirus status was reportedly diagnosed by the classifier with high specificity and sensitivity. The authors confirmed in vitro that three CMV-associated chains were specific for CMV antigens.

PCR amplification relied on 60 Vbeta primers (plus 13 Jbeta primers). Only in-frame clones appear in the TCRdb table, and some are missing; sequencing was by immunoSEQ multiplex PCR. Its clone listing holds 70,000 to 75,000 clones. After removal of 4 bases from V and 4 bases from J, the junction contained 5 bases not matched to a gene. Germline V gives CDR1 SNHLY, CDR2 FYNNEI. This CDR3 region has 15 residues. On this clone itself: Its antigen is currently unknown.

The TCR comes from a female donor in good health and CMV-seropositive. The chain joins TRBV2 to TRBJ1-5, with 9 bases fitting TRBD1. What was sequenced was PBMCs. This CDR3 is CASSAETGGNQPQHF. The CDR3 nucleotides are TGTGCCAGCAGTGCTGAGACAGGGGGTAATCAGCCCCAGCATTTT.